These 24 T cell receptor beta chains share one sample of origin, sequenced in a study of T-cell memory formation after mild COVID-19. Each CDR3 protein is one row after TCRdb ran MiXCR on the 5' RACE reads. The repertoire has almost 550,000 distinct CDR3 sequences, just over 20% of them found once; the top ten carry 9.5% to 15%. The sequencing input was PBMCs or a T cell subset sorted from them (not recorded which). The receptors derive from an adult woman who had mild COVID-19 (a few samples of this study predate the infection). Cell type and time point are not known.

The chain uses TRBV27 and TRBJ2-3; TRBD2 aligns across 12 bases. CDR3 length: 19 amino acids. V lost 5 bases, J lost 0 bases, and 12 bases stayed unmatched. Germline CDR1 reads MNHEY; CDR2 reads SMNVEV (reference sequence). CDR3 region: CASSTRLAGESSSTDTQYF. CDR3 DNA: TGTGCCAGCAGTACGAGACTAGCGGGAGAATCGTCTAGCACAGATACGCAGTATTTT.

The rearrangement joins TRBV28 to TRBJ2-7, with TRBD2 identical over 8 bases. The CDR3 sequence is 15 residues long. The germline V gene has CDR1 MDHEN and CDR2 SYDVKM. J lost 4 bases, V lost 4 bases, and 9 bases had no gene match. The CDR3 loop is CASSSPGGVAYEQYF. CDR3 sequence (DNA): TGTGCCAGCAGTTCGCCCGGGGGGGTAGCATACGAGCAGTACTTC.

This clonotype was seen only a few times. J is TRBJ2-5 and V is TRBV5-1; D is undetermined. From germline, CDR1 is SGHRS and CDR2 YFSETQ. The CDR3 is 13 amino acids. Trimming removed 0 bases at V and 5 bases at J, with 8 bases between. The CDR3 loop reads CASSLEGSETQYF. CDR3 nucleotides: TGCGCCAGCAGCTTGGAGGGATCTGAGACCCAGTACTTC. Complete variable domain (other parts from reference TRBV5-1 and TRBJ2-5): KAGVTQTPRYLIKTRGQQVTLSCSPISGHRSVSWYQQTPGQGLQFLFEYFSETQRNKGNFPGRFSGRQFSNSRSEMNVSTLELGDSALYLCASSLEGSETQYFGPGTRLLVL.

This clonotype came up a few times. CDR3 protein: CASSLREGANEKLFF. The CDR3 DNA reads as TGTGCCAGCAGCCTACGGGAGGGTGCTAATGAAAAACTGTTTTTT. This sequence joins TRBV7-9 and TRBJ1-4; D unclear. The CDR3 runs to 15 residues. The ends were cut back, 5 bases at V and 3 bases at J, with 13 bases in the middle. The germline gives CDR1 SEHNR, CDR2 FQNEAQ (reference sequence).

This chain uses TRBV7-9 with TRBJ2-1, with 13 bases fitting TRBD2. Germline CDR1 SEHNR, CDR2 FQNEAQ (reference sequence). The J segment lost 12 bases and the V segment lost 5 bases, leaving 7 bases of the junction unmatched. This CDR3 comprises 14 residues. CDR3 amino acids: CASSIGTSGIGQFF. The CDR3 DNA sequence: TGTGCCAGCAGCATAGGGACTAGCGGGATCGGGCAGTTCTTC.

The V and J genes are TRBV12-3 or TRBV12-4 and TRBJ2-7; 9 bases are a match to TRBD2. V lost 5 bases, J lost 7 bases, and 18 bases stayed unmatched. CDR3 length: 17 residues. The CDR3 sequence: CASSNPAGGTQPWEQYF. The CDR3 nucleotides read TGTGCCAGCAGTAACCCCGCGGGGGGGACCCAGCCGTGGGAGCAGTACTTC.

This clonotype was seen more than once but under ten times. J is TRBJ2-6 and V is TRBV12-3 or TRBV12-4; D may match TRBD1 or TRBD2 (5 bases each). V was shortened by 9 bases and J by 5 bases, with 11 bases between the two germline ends. This CDR3 has 13 amino acids. The CDR3 here is CASGTGRANVLTF. CDR3 sequence (DNA): TGTGCCAGTGGGACGGGAAGGGCCAACGTCCTGACTTTC.

The sample holds a few counts of this clonotype. The chain combines TRBV24-1 with TRBJ2-2, with 7 positions matching TRBD1. Germline loops: CDR1 KGHDR, CDR2 SFDVKD. Trimming at V came to 2 bases and at J to 4 bases, leaving 3 bases not matched to a gene. This CDR3 has 15 residues. DNA of the CDR3: TGTGCCACCAGTGATTGGACAGGTCGCACCGGGGAGCTGTTTTTT. It encodes CATSDWTGRTGELFF.

This clonotype occurred a few times. The chain links TRBV7-2 to TRBJ1-3, with TRBD1 identical over 7 bases. The V and J ends lost 10 bases and 1 base, in that order; junction bases with no gene match: 4. This CDR3 is built from 13 residues. Germline CDR1 SGHTA, CDR2 FQGNSA. CDR3 loop: CANQGGSGNTIYF. Written as DNA, the CDR3 is TGTGCCAACCAGGGGGGGTCTGGAAACACCATATATTTT. Drawing the rest from reference TRBV7-2 and TRBJ1-3, the complete variable domain is GAGVSQSPSNKVTEKGKDVELRCDPISGHTALYWYRQSLGQGLEFLIYFQGNSAPDKSGLPSDRFSAERTGGSVSTLTIQRTQQEDSAVYLCANQGGSGNTIYFGEGSWLTVV.

The chain has TRBV3-1 and TRBJ2-4; TRBD2 might be the D (6 bases). The germline V gene has CDR1 LGHDT and CDR2 YNNKEL (reference sequence). V gave up 2 bases and J gave up 3 bases, with 14 bases separating them. The CDR3 contains 16 residues. The CDR3: CASSQISGGVKNIQYF. CDR3 DNA: TGTGCCAGCAGCCAAATTTCTGGAGGGGTCAAAAACATTCAGTACTTC.

This clonotype was recorded a few times. The rearrangement joins TRBV5-6 to TRBJ1-3; D is possibly TRBD1 (6 bases). Germline CDR1 SGHDT, CDR2 YYEEEE. The CDR3 is 15 residues long. V was clipped by 2 bases and J by 1 base, with 10 bases between them. CDR3 sequence reads: CASSFFRGSGNTIYF. In nucleotides, the CDR3 is TGTGCCAGCAGCTTTTTCAGGGGTTCTGGAAACACCATATATTTT.

This chain uses TRBV5-1 with TRBJ1-1, with 7 bases identical to TRBD1. The CDR3 contains 13 residues. The V segment lost 5 bases and the J segment 4 bases; nucleotides outside the gene matches: 5. CDR1 is SGHRS, CDR2 YFSETQ, per germline. In DNA, the CDR3 is TGCGCCAGCAGACCTACAGGGGTCACTGAAGCTTTCTTT. This codes for CASRPTGVTEAFF.

This rearrangement joins TRBV20-1 to TRBJ2-1; D is ambiguous. The CDR3 covers 11 residues. The germline V gene has CDR1 DFQATT and CDR2 SNEGSKA (reference sequence). Trimming stripped 8 bases from V and 2 bases from J, with 7 bases between. The CDR3 reads CSLEPYNEQFF. The DNA of the CDR3 is TGCAGTCTTGAACCCTACAATGAGCAGTTCTTC.

The V gene is TRBV6-6, the J gene TRBJ2-3, with a tentative D call TRBD1 (6 bases). Germline V gene sequence: CDR1 MNHNY, CDR2 SVGAGI (reference sequence). This CDR3 is built from 14 residues. Trimming took off 6 bases at V and 5 bases at J, with 15 bases between the two ends. In DNA form, the CDR3 reads TGTGCCAGCAGCGGCACAGGGATGGGAGATACGCAGTATTTT. This encodes CASSGTGMGDTQYF.

The chain employs TRBV29-1 and TRBJ2-1; D not resolved. The CDR3 has 11 residues. Germline V gene sequence: CDR1 SQVTM, CDR2 ANQGSEA. V lost 7 bases to trimming and J lost 4 bases, with 8 bases between them. The CDR3 sequence: CSGIQYNEQFF. CDR3 bases: TGCAGCGGAATACAGTACAATGAGCAGTTCTTC.

The genes are TRBV12-3 or TRBV12-4 and TRBJ2-7, with a possible D match to TRBD1 (5 bases). The length of the CDR3 is 11 residues. Trimming took off 3 bases at V and 12 bases at J, with 12 bases between the two ends. CDR3 loop: CASSLGPTLYF. The CDR3 nucleotides are TGTGCCAGCAGTTTGGGGCCGACCCTGTACTTC.

V usage is TRBV12-3 or TRBV12-4 and J usage is TRBJ1-1; 10 bases map to TRBD1. Trimming at V came to 7 bases and at J to 4 bases, leaving 3 bases not matched to a gene. This CDR3 region has 13 residues. The CDR3 loop reads CASTGQGGTEAFF. The CDR3 bases are TGTGCCAGCACTGGACAGGGGGGCACTGAAGCTTTCTTT.

This clonotype has more than one count but fewer than ten. V and J are TRBV5-6 and TRBJ2-1; tentative D call: TRBD1 (6 bases). The CDR3 is made up of 12 amino acids. Trimming left V 3 bases short and J 8 bases short, with 9 bases between. CDR1 and CDR2 from the germline V gene are SGHDT and YYEEEE. The CDR3 reads CASSWTEHEQFF. CDR3 coding DNA: TGTGCCAGCAGCTGGACAGAACATGAGCAGTTCTTC.

This clonotype showed up just a few times. The J gene is TRBJ2-3, the V gene TRBV20-1; perhaps TRBD2 as D (6 bases). With 1 base removed from V and 2 bases from J, the gap between germline ends came to 13 bases. This CDR3 has 15 amino acids. Germline V lookup: CDR1 DFQATT, CDR2 SNEGSKA (reference sequence). In DNA form, the CDR3 reads TGCAGTGCTAGAGTCGGTGGGAGGCTCACAGATACGCAGTATTTT. This translates into CSARVGGRLTDTQYF.

J is TRBJ1-4 and V is TRBV25-1, with TRBD1 matching over 10 bases. The ends lost 4 bases at V and 4 bases at J; junction bases unmatched: 6. Germline loops: CDR1 MGHDK, CDR2 SYGVNS. This CDR3 contains 16 residues. CDR3 sequence reads: CASSGDRGRSNEKLFF. The CDR3 coding sequence is TGTGCCAGCAGTGGCGACAGGGGGCGAAGTAATGAAAAACTGTTTTTT.

This clonotype was counted between two and nine times. Written as DNA, the CDR3 is TGCAGCGGCGAAGGGCTCTGGGGGACTGAAGCTTTCTTT. Encoded protein: CSGEGLWGTEAFF. The chain combines TRBV29-1 with TRBJ1-1; a possible D gene is TRBD1 (5 bases). V was pared by 7 bases and J by 5 bases, with 17 bases between. Germline CDR1 SQVTM, CDR2 ANQGSEA. The CDR3 extends over 13 amino acids. The whole variable domain, remainder taken from reference TRBV29-1 and TRBJ1-1, is SAVISQKPSRDICQRGTSLTIQCQVDSQVTMMFWYRQQPGQSLTLIATANQGSEATYESGFVIDKFPISRPNLTFSTLTVSNMSPEDSSIYLCSGEGLWGTEAFFGQGTRLTVV.

This clonotype was seen more than once but under ten times. The CDR3 DNA reads as TGTGCCAGCATACTCCCGGGACAGGGAAGTACTGAAGCTTTCTTT. Its translation is CASILPGQGSTEAFF. The chain is built from TRBV12-3 or TRBV12-4 and TRBJ1-1; 9 nucleotides agree with TRBD1. The CDR3 is made up of 15 amino acids. V lost 7 bases and J lost 5; bases outside the gene matches: 11.

The gene calls are TRBV6-5 and TRBJ2-3; tentatively, D is TRBD1 or TRBD2 (6 bases each). The germline gives CDR1 MNHEY, CDR2 SVGAGI. This CDR3 comprises 15 residues. Trimming removed 6 bases from V and 2 bases from J, with 15 bases in between. CDR3 in DNA: TGTGCCAGCAGGCAGATTGGGGGGCTCACAGATACGCAGTATTTT. Translating it yields CASRQIGGLTDTQYF.

This clonotype was recorded at least ten times. The rearrangement uses TRBV12-5 and TRBJ2-3; D call uncertain. Germline V gene sequence: CDR1 LGHNT, CDR2 FRNRAP. V was pared by 1 base and J by 2 bases, with 1 base between. The CDR3 is made up of 12 amino acids. For the CDR3, the DNA is TGTGCTAGTGGTTTGGACACAGATACGCAGTATTTT. Translated, it gives CASGLDTDTQYF.